Listed below are T cell receptor beta chains from one sample, sequenced in a study of cytomegalovirus exposure and HLA in healthy donors. Using immunoSEQ multiplex PCR, the repertoire was profiled, and TCRdb retains in-frame clones only, with some absent. Among 98,000 or so clones listed, approximately 96% were seen once. The sample comprised PBMCs. The source of these receptors is a woman aged 18-30 years in good health and CMV-seronegative. Each CDR3 is given with its conserved first and last residue. The D gene is left open where the match is weak. Clone size is stated in some rows and not others, as once, few, many or a class when expanded.

>TRBV4-1|TRBD1|16|.|TRBJ2-2
CASSLNRGAVTGELFF
TGCGCCAGCAGCCTCAACAGGGGCGCCGTCACCGGGGAGCTGTTTTTT
>TRBV7-3|.|15|.|TRBJ2-1
CASSARQSTYNEQFF
TGTGCCAGCAGCGCGAGACAGTCGACTTACAATGAGCAGTTCTTC
>TRBV5-6|.|15|.|TRBJ2-7
CASSFAMGAAYEQYF
TGTGCCAGCAGCTTTGCGATGGGGGCTGCCTACGAGCAGTACTTC
>TRBV5-1|.|14|.|TRBJ2-1
CASLLAGPNNEQFF
TGCGCCAGCCTACTGGCGGGGCCGAACAATGAGCAGTTCTTC
>TRBV6-5|.|15|.|TRBJ2-5
CASTRSPSRRETQYF
TGTGCCAGCACGAGGTCCCCGTCCCGACGAGAGACCCAGTACTTC
>TRBV11-2|TRBD2|15|.|TRBJ2-1
CASSSTSGAGNEQFF
TGTGCCAGCAGCTCAACTAGCGGGGCGGGGAATGAGCAGTTCTTC
>TRBV7-2|.|13|few|TRBJ2-2
CASRPSTSGELFF
TGTGCCAGCAGGCCCTCTACTTCCGGGGAGCTGTTTTTT
>TRBV7-8|.|14|.|TRBJ1-1
CASSARRVNTEAFF
TGTGCCAGCAGCGCCAGGAGGGTGAACACTGAAGCTTTCTTT
>TRBV4-2|TRBD1|15|.|TRBJ2-5
CASSQVQGAGETQYF
TGTGCCAGCAGCCAAGTACAGGGGGCAGGTGAGACCCAGTACTTC
>TRBV7-9|TRBD2|15|.|TRBJ2-7
CASSSRQGGFYEQYF
TGTGCCAGCAGCTCGAGGCAGGGAGGGTTCTACGAGCAGTACTTC
>TRBV5-1|.|13|.|TRBJ2-5
CASSPTTKETQYF
TGCGCCAGCAGCCCTACAACTAAAGAGACCCAGTACTTC
>TRBV7-2|.|16|.|TRBJ2-7
CASKSKHGGGYYEQYF
TGTGCCAGCAAATCCAAACACGGAGGGGGCTACTACGAGCAGTACTTC
>TRBV11-3|TRBD2|14|.|TRBJ2-7
CASSSGLGFGEQYF
TGTGCCAGCAGCTCGGGACTAGGGTTTGGAGAGCAGTACTTC
>TRBV7-2|TRBD1|17|.|TRBJ2-3
CASSPGGRRQGGDTQYF
TGTGCCAGCAGCCCAGGGGGCAGGCGCCAAGGTGGAGATACGCAGTATTTT
>TRBV6-4|TRBD1|17|.|TRBJ2-1
CASSDPPRDRGDNEQFF
TGTGCCAGCAGTGACCCCCCCCGGGACAGGGGGGACAATGAGCAGTTCTTC
>TRBV5-1|TRBD1|15|.|TRBJ1-3
CASKRLTGELDTIYF
TGCGCCAGCAAACGGTTAACAGGGGAGTTGGACACCATATATTTT